This is a list of T cell receptor beta chains from one sample in a study of shared clonotypes between healthy human individuals. Produced via immunoSEQ multiplex PCR; TCRdb's table is partial and in-frame only. The sample holds 400,000 to 600,000 clones; nearly 80% are singletons and the top ten take around an eighth. The sample was PBMCs. These receptors all come from a woman in her thirties or forties in good health. Some clones in this sample may be carry-over from other donors' samples. CDR3s include the opening cysteine and the closing phenylalanine or tryptophan. The D gene is left open where the match is weak. Rows give clone size only sometimes, using once, few, many, or a class for an expanded clone.

D gene: TRBD1; V gene: TRBV5-1; clone size: .; J gene: TRBJ2-7; CDR3 protein: CASTSGTGYEQYF; CDR3 DNA: TGCGCCAGCACTTCCGGGACAGGGTACGAGCAGTACTTC
D gene: TRBD2; V gene: TRBV5-1; clone size: .; J gene: TRBJ2-3; CDR3 protein: CASSLVTSGTDTQYF; CDR3 DNA: TGCGCCAGCAGCTTGGTGACTAGCGGCACAGATACGCAGTATTTT
D gene: .; V gene: TRBV5-4; clone size: .; J gene: TRBJ2-2; CDR3 protein: CASSSFLSNTGELFF; CDR3 DNA: TGTGCCAGCAGCTCGTTCCTATCGAACACCGGGGAGCTGTTTTTT
D gene: .; V gene: TRBV28; clone size: .; J gene: TRBJ1-4; CDR3 protein: CASSPNRFPGEKLFF; CDR3 DNA: TGTGCCAGCAGCCCTAACAGGTTCCCGGGTGAAAAACTGTTTTTT
D gene: .; V gene: TRBV28; clone size: .; J gene: TRBJ1-3; CDR3 protein: CASRGTGSGNTIYF; CDR3 DNA: TGTGCCAGCAGGGGGACGGGCTCTGGAAACACCATATATTTT
D gene: TRBD1; V gene: TRBV6-4; clone size: few; J gene: TRBJ2-1; CDR3 protein: CASSPDRGSIDEQFF; CDR3 DNA: TGTGCCAGCAGCCCAGACAGGGGATCCATCGATGAGCAGTTCTTC
D gene: TRBD2; V gene: TRBV7-6; clone size: .; J gene: TRBJ2-1; CDR3 protein: CASSDIAGRITNEQFF; CDR3 DNA: TGTGCCAGCAGCGATATAGCGGGTCGAATTACGAATGAGCAGTTCTTC
D gene: TRBD2; V gene: TRBV19; clone size: medium-sized; J gene: TRBJ2-5; CDR3 protein: CASRGVGRAQETQYF; CDR3 DNA: TGTGCCAGTAGAGGGGTCGGGAGGGCCCAAGAGACCCAGTACTTC
D gene: TRBD1; V gene: TRBV5-1; clone size: once; J gene: TRBJ1-1; CDR3 protein: CASSKGADTEAFF; CDR3 DNA: TGCGCCAGCAGTAAGGGGGCAGACACTGAAGCTTTCTTT
D gene: .; V gene: TRBV6-5; clone size: .; J gene: TRBJ1-5; CDR3 protein: CASKTGSNQPQHF; CDR3 DNA: TGTGCCAGCAAGACAGGTAGCAATCAGCCCCAGCATTTT
D gene: TRBD2; V gene: TRBV7-8; clone size: once; J gene: TRBJ2-3; CDR3 protein: CASGQTSGPPDTQYF; CDR3 DNA: TGTGCCAGCGGCCAGACTAGCGGGCCTCCAGATACGCAGTATTTT
D gene: TRBD2; V gene: TRBV6-1; clone size: .; J gene: TRBJ2-7; CDR3 protein: CASSGSLAGGTYEQYF; CDR3 DNA: TGTGCCAGCAGTGGTAGTTTAGCGGGAGGGACCTACGAGCAGTACTTC
D gene: .; V gene: TRBV4-2; clone size: once; J gene: TRBJ2-1; CDR3 protein: CASSQAGGSSYNEQFF; CDR3 DNA: TGTGCCAGCAGCCAAGCTGGGGGAAGCTCCTACAATGAGCAGTTCTTC
D gene: .; V gene: TRBV6-1; clone size: once; J gene: TRBJ1-1; CDR3 protein: CASSPQKNTEAFF; CDR3 DNA: TGTGCCAGCAGCCCACAGAAAAACACTGAAGCTTTCTTT
D gene: .; V gene: TRBV11-2; clone size: .; J gene: TRBJ1-6; CDR3 protein: CAGAQGRNSPLHF; CDR3 DNA: TGTGCCGGGGCCCAGGGGAGAAATTCACCCCTCCACTTT
D gene: .; V gene: TRBV29-1; clone size: .; J gene: TRBJ1-4; CDR3 protein: CSAPGGGDEKLFF; CDR3 DNA: TGCAGCGCTCCCGGGGGGGGCGATGAAAAACTGTTTTTT
D gene: TRBD2; V gene: TRBV25-1; clone size: many; J gene: TRBJ2-2; CDR3 protein: CASSEWGGIGFPGELFF; CDR3 DNA: TGTGCCAGCAGTGAATGGGGAGGGATAGGGTTTCCCGGGGAGCTGTTTTTT
D gene: .; V gene: TRBV5-1; clone size: few; J gene: TRBJ1-4; CDR3 protein: CASSLRQASLNEKLFF; CDR3 DNA: TGCGCCAGCAGCCTCAGACAGGCCTCCCTAAATGAAAAACTGTTTTTT
D gene: TRBD2; V gene: TRBV11-3; clone size: .; J gene: TRBJ2-1; CDR3 protein: CASSLGSGSGSSYNEQFF; CDR3 DNA: TGTGCCAGCAGCTTAGGCTCGGGTAGCGGGAGCTCCTACAATGAGCAGTTCTTC
D gene: TRBD1; V gene: TRBV15; clone size: .; J gene: TRBJ1-1; CDR3 protein: CATSRWDRNTEAFF; CDR3 DNA: TGTGCCACCAGCAGATGGGACAGGAACACTGAAGCTTTCTTT
D gene: .; V gene: TRBV27; clone size: once; J gene: TRBJ1-5; CDR3 protein: CASSLFAGSNQPQHF; CDR3 DNA: TGTGCCAGCAGTTTATTTGCAGGGAGCAATCAGCCCCAGCATTTT
D gene: TRBD2; V gene: TRBV6-4; clone size: few; J gene: TRBJ2-2; CDR3 protein: CASSDGSGMNTGELFF; CDR3 DNA: TGTGCCAGCAGTGACGGGAGCGGGATGAACACCGGGGAGCTGTTTTTT
D gene: TRBD1; V gene: TRBV4-3; clone size: .; J gene: TRBJ1-4; CDR3 protein: CASTVRQGQNEKLFF; CDR3 DNA: TGCGCCAGCACCGTAAGACAGGGTCAGAATGAAAAACTGTTTTTT
D gene: .; V gene: TRBV2; clone size: few; J gene: TRBJ1-3; CDR3 protein: CASSEVVDTIYF; CDR3 DNA: TGTGCCAGCAGTGAAGTTGTCGACACCATATATTTT
D gene: TRBD1; V gene: TRBV28; clone size: once; J gene: TRBJ2-1; CDR3 protein: CASSFGTGYYNEQFF; CDR3 DNA: TGTGCCAGCAGTTTTGGGACAGGGTACTACAATGAGCAGTTCTTC
D gene: TRBD2; V gene: TRBV28; clone size: .; J gene: TRBJ2-4; CDR3 protein: CASSLDSGSKNIQYF; CDR3 DNA: TGTGCCAGCAGTTTGGATAGCGGGAGCAAAAACATTCAGTACTTC